This T cell receptor (beta chain) was obtained from a study of control samples from healthy donors and cancer patients. Trimming cost V 5 bases and J 5 bases; bases outside gene matches: 6. The CDR3 runs to 14 residues. The V gene's germline CDR1 is MNHNY and CDR2 SVGAGI (reference sequence). TCRdb's table, derived via immunoSEQ multiplex PCR, lists solely in-frame clones and lacks some. The table lists roughly 130,000 clones, approximately 90% of them singletons, with approximately 9% in the top ten. The receptor's source is a man younger than 35 in good health. The sample taken for sequencing was blood. This sequence joins TRBV6-6 and TRBJ1-5; the match to TRBD1 covers 7 bases. The CDR3 bases are TGTGCCAGCAGTAAGCAGGGGGTCCATCAGCCCCAGCATTTT. This translates into CASSKQGVHQPQHF.